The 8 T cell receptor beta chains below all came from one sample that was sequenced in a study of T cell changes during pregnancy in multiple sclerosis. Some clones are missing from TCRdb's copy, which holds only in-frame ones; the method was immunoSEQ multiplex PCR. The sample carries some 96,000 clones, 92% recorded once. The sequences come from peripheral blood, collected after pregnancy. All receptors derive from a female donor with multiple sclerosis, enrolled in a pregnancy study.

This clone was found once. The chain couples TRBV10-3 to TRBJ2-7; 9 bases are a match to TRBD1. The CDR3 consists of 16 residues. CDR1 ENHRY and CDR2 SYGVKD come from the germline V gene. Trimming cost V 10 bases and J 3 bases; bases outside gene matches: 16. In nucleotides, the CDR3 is TGTGCCACCAGGGACAGGGAGACCATCGTAGTCTACGAGCAGTACTTC. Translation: CATRDRETIVVYEQYF.

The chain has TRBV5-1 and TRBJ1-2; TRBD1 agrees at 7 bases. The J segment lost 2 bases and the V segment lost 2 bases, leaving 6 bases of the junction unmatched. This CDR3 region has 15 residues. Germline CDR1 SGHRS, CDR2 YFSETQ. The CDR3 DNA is TGCGCCAGCAGCTTCGGGGACAGATACAACTATGGCTACACCTTC. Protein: CASSFGDRYNYGYTF.

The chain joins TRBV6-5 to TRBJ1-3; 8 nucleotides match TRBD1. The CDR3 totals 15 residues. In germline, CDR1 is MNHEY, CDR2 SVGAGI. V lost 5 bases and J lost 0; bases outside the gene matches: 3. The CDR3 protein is CASSRGTGSGNTIYF. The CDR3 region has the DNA TGTGCCAGCAGTAGGGGGACAGGCTCTGGAAACACCATATATTTT.

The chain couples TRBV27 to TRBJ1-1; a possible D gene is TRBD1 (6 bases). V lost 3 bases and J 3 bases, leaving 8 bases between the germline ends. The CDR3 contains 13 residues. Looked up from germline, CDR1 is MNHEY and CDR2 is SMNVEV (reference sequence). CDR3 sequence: CASSLDRYTEAFF. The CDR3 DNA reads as TGTGCCAGCAGTTTGGACAGATACACTGAAGCTTTCTTT.

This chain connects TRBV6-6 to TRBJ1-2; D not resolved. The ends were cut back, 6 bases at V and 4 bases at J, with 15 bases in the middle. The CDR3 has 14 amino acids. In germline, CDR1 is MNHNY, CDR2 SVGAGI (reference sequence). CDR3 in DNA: TGTGCCAGCAGAGCGGACGGAGGTAGCTATGGCTACACCTTC. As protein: CASRADGGSYGYTF.

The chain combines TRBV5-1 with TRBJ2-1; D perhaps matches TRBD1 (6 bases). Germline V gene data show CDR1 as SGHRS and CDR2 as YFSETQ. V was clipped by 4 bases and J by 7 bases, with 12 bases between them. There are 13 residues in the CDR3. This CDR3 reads CASSRLQGNEQFF. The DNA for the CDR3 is TGCGCCAGCAGCCGATTACAGGGAAATGAGCAGTTCTTC. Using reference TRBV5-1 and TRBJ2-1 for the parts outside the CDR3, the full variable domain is KAGVTQTPRYLIKTRGQQVTLSCSPISGHRSVSWYQQTPGQGLQFLFEYFSETQRNKGNFPGRFSGRQFSNSRSEMNVSTLELGDSALYLCASSRLQGNEQFFGPGTRLTVL.

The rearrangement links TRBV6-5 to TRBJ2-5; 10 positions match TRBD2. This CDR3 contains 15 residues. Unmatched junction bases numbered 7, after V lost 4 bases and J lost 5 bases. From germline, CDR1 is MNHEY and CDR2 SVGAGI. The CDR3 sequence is CASSLGLAARETQYF. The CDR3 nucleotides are TGTGCCAGCAGTTTAGGACTAGCGGCACGTGAGACCCAGTACTTC.

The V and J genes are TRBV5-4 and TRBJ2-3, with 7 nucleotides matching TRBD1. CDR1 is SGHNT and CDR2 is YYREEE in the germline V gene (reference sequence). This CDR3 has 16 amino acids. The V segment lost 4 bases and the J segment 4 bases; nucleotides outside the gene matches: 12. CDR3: CASSPGEGAYSDTQYF. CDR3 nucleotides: TGTGCCAGCAGCCCCGGAGAGGGGGCTTATTCAGATACGCAGTATTTT. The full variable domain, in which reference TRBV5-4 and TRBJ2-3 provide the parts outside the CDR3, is ETGVTQSPTHLIKTRGQQVTLRCSSQSGHNTVSWYQQALGQGPQFIFQYYREEENGRGNFPPRFSGLQFPNYSSELNVNALELDDSALYLCASSPGEGAYSDTQYFGPGTRLTVL.